This is a list of T cell receptor beta chains from one sample in a study of blood T cell repertoires in COVID-19. Here immunoSEQ multiplex PCR was the method, and the copy in TCRdb shows in-frame clones only, minus some. The sample consists of under 55,000 clones, around 84% of them appearing once. The sample taken for sequencing was peripheral blood. The receptor source for this set is a man over 45 with acute or convalescent COVID-19. Both conserved end residues are part of each CDR3. Fields, in order: CDR3 length, V gene, J gene, D gene, clone size, CDR3 DNA, CDR3 protein. A D gene is named only where the DNA matches it firmly. The size field is filled for only some rows; it gives once, few, many or a size class.

cdr3_length: 13
v_call: TRBV29-1
j_call: TRBJ1-1
d_call: .
clone_size: few
cdr3_nt: TGCAGCGCTATGCGCGGGAAAGGGGCTGAAGCTTTCTTT
cdr3_aa: CSAMRGKGAEAFF

cdr3_length: 15
v_call: TRBV7-8
j_call: TRBJ1-6
d_call: .
clone_size: .
cdr3_nt: TGTGCCAGCAGCCTAAGTAGCTCCTATAATTCACCCCTCCACTTT
cdr3_aa: CASSLSSSYNSPLHF

cdr3_length: 16
v_call: TRBV19
j_call: TRBJ2-3
d_call: .
clone_size: .
cdr3_nt: TGTGCCAGTAGTATAGGCAGTCCCGATAACACAGATACGCAGTATTTT
cdr3_aa: CASSIGSPDNTDTQYF

cdr3_length: 12
v_call: TRBV6-5
j_call: TRBJ2-7
d_call: TRBD1
clone_size: .
cdr3_nt: TGTGCCAGCGGCAGGGGGTCCCACGAGCAGTACTTC
cdr3_aa: CASGRGSHEQYF

cdr3_length: 11
v_call: TRBV7-8
j_call: TRBJ1-1
d_call: .
clone_size: few
cdr3_nt: TGTGCCAGCACCCCATCCACTGAAGCTTTCTTT
cdr3_aa: CASTPSTEAFF

cdr3_length: 15
v_call: TRBV5-1
j_call: TRBJ2-2
d_call: TRBD1
clone_size: .
cdr3_nt: TGCGCCAGCAGCACCGGGCTTACAGGGGACGGGGAGCTGTTTTTT
cdr3_aa: CASSTGLTGDGELFF

cdr3_length: 14
v_call: TRBV30
j_call: TRBJ2-5
d_call: .
clone_size: .
cdr3_nt: TGTGCCGGACGTTTGGGACTGTTACAAGAGACCCAGTACTTC
cdr3_aa: CAGRLGLLQETQYF

cdr3_length: 15
v_call: TRBV7-9
j_call: TRBJ2-7
d_call: TRBD2
clone_size: .
cdr3_nt: TGTGCCAGCAGCCCAGGGGGACTAGCGGGACCCTCCGGGAACTTC
cdr3_aa: CASSPGGLAGPSGNF

cdr3_length: 15
v_call: TRBV15
j_call: TRBJ2-3
d_call: .
clone_size: .
cdr3_nt: TGTGCCACCAGCAGAGATAATACAGACACAGATACGCAGTATTTT
cdr3_aa: CATSRDNTDTDTQYF

cdr3_length: 14
v_call: TRBV5-1
j_call: TRBJ2-1
d_call: .
clone_size: once
cdr3_nt: TGCGCCAGCAGCTCTACCGGGGATTACAATGAGCAGTTCTTC
cdr3_aa: CASSSTGDYNEQFF

cdr3_length: 15
v_call: TRBV6-1
j_call: TRBJ2-2
d_call: .
clone_size: .
cdr3_nt: TGTGCCAGCAGTGATTACGAGCGGAACACCGGGGAGCTGTTTTTT
cdr3_aa: CASSDYERNTGELFF

cdr3_length: 15
v_call: TRBV7-2
j_call: TRBJ1-2
d_call: .
clone_size: once
cdr3_nt: TGTGCCAGCAGCTTAGGCGGGGGGGTAGACTATGGCTACACCTTC
cdr3_aa: CASSLGGGVDYGYTF

cdr3_length: 15
v_call: TRBV27
j_call: TRBJ2-3
d_call: .
clone_size: .
cdr3_nt: TGTGCCAGCAGTCCATCTAGCGTTAGCACAGATACGCAGTATTTT
cdr3_aa: CASSPSSVSTDTQYF

cdr3_length: 14
v_call: TRBV15
j_call: TRBJ2-1
d_call: .
clone_size: .
cdr3_nt: TGTGCCACCAGCCCCCGTATAGGGGTCAATGAGCAGTTCTTC
cdr3_aa: CATSPRIGVNEQFF

cdr3_length: 18
v_call: TRBV2
j_call: TRBJ1-6
d_call: TRBD1
clone_size: few
cdr3_nt: TGTGCCAGCAGGGACAGGGGGCTCTTTAGCTCCTATAATTCACCCCTCCACTTT
cdr3_aa: CASRDRGLFSSYNSPLHF

cdr3_length: 14
v_call: TRBV27
j_call: TRBJ1-6
d_call: .
clone_size: .
cdr3_nt: TGTGCCAGCAGTTTAGTTACAGGCCTGTCACCCCTCCACTTT
cdr3_aa: CASSLVTGLSPLHF

cdr3_length: 13
v_call: TRBV12-3/TRBV12-4
j_call: TRBJ1-1
d_call: .
clone_size: .
cdr3_nt: TGTGCCAGCAACAGGATGTTTGACACTGAAGCTTTCTTT
cdr3_aa: CASNRMFDTEAFF

cdr3_length: 16
v_call: TRBV3-1/TRBV3-2
j_call: TRBJ2-1
d_call: TRBD2
clone_size: .
cdr3_nt: TGTGCCAGCAGCCAAAGTCGAGGGAGGGCCCCCAATGAGCAGTTCTTC
cdr3_aa: CASSQSRGRAPNEQFF

cdr3_length: 19
v_call: TRBV5-1
j_call: TRBJ1-3
d_call: TRBD1
clone_size: .
cdr3_nt: TGCGCCAGCAGCTTGGGGACAGGGGGCTCCTTGAGCTCTGGAAACACCATATATTTT
cdr3_aa: CASSLGTGGSLSSGNTIYF

cdr3_length: 15
v_call: TRBV18
j_call: TRBJ2-7
d_call: TRBD2
clone_size: .
cdr3_nt: TGTGCCAGCTCACCACCGTCTAGCGGGGGGTACGAGCAGTACTTC
cdr3_aa: CASSPPSSGGYEQYF

cdr3_length: 16
v_call: TRBV19
j_call: TRBJ1-5
d_call: TRBD1
clone_size: .
cdr3_nt: TGTGCCAGTAGAAGGACAGGGGTTTGGAGCAATCAGCCCCAGCATTTT
cdr3_aa: CASRRTGVWSNQPQHF

cdr3_length: 15
v_call: TRBV2
j_call: TRBJ2-7
d_call: TRBD1
clone_size: .
cdr3_nt: TGTGCCAGCACCGAAGGACAGGGGTTTATCTACGAGCAGTACTTC
cdr3_aa: CASTEGQGFIYEQYF

cdr3_length: 13
v_call: TRBV2
j_call: TRBJ2-5
d_call: TRBD2
clone_size: once
cdr3_nt: TGTGCCAGCCGCGGGGGGCCGGGTGAGACCCAGTACTTC
cdr3_aa: CASRGGPGETQYF

cdr3_length: 13
v_call: TRBV10-2
j_call: TRBJ2-7
d_call: .
clone_size: .
cdr3_nt: TGCGCCAGCAGTGGTCCTCCTTCCTACGAGCAGTACTTC
cdr3_aa: CASSGPPSYEQYF

cdr3_length: 13
v_call: TRBV5-6
j_call: TRBJ2-7
d_call: .
clone_size: .
cdr3_nt: TGTGCCAGCAGCTTTCCCGACAGTTACGAGCAGTACTTC
cdr3_aa: CASSFPDSYEQYF

cdr3_length: 15
v_call: TRBV5-1
j_call: TRBJ2-1
d_call: TRBD2
clone_size: .
cdr3_nt: TGCGCCAGCAGCTCATTAGCGGGAGGAGGGAATGAGCAGTTCTTC
cdr3_aa: CASSSLAGGGNEQFF

cdr3_length: 16
v_call: TRBV6-5
j_call: TRBJ1-3
d_call: .
clone_size: .
cdr3_nt: TGTGCCAGCAGTTACGGGCCAGCAATTCCTGGAAACACCATATATTTT
cdr3_aa: CASSYGPAIPGNTIYF

cdr3_length: 15
v_call: TRBV5-6
j_call: TRBJ1-1
d_call: TRBD1
clone_size: .
cdr3_nt: TGTGCCAGCAGGGGGGACAGGTTGATGAACACTGAAGCTTTCTTT
cdr3_aa: CASRGDRLMNTEAFF

cdr3_length: 15
v_call: TRBV6-5
j_call: TRBJ1-6
d_call: .
clone_size: .
cdr3_nt: TGTGCCAGCAGTAGACGGACAGTAAACTATTCACCCCTCCACTTT
cdr3_aa: CASSRRTVNYSPLHF

cdr3_length: 10
v_call: TRBV6-5
j_call: TRBJ1-2
d_call: .
clone_size: .
cdr3_nt: TGTGCCGCCGGTAACTATGGCTACACCTTC
cdr3_aa: CAAGNYGYTF

cdr3_length: 15
v_call: TRBV2
j_call: TRBJ1-5
d_call: .
clone_size: .
cdr3_nt: TGTGCCAGCAGTGAGCTGGAGGATAGCAATCAGCCCCAGCATTTT
cdr3_aa: CASSELEDSNQPQHF

cdr3_length: 14
v_call: TRBV4-1
j_call: TRBJ2-5
d_call: .
clone_size: .
cdr3_nt: TGCGCCAGCAGCTCCCACAGAGAACAAGAGACCCAGTACTTC
cdr3_aa: CASSSHREQETQYF

cdr3_length: 14
v_call: TRBV3-1/TRBV3-2
j_call: TRBJ1-2
d_call: TRBD1
clone_size: .
cdr3_nt: TGTGCCAGTCATGGCCCGGGACAGGGAAGGGGCTACACCTTC
cdr3_aa: CASHGPGQGRGYTF

cdr3_length: 14
v_call: TRBV18
j_call: TRBJ1-1
d_call: .
clone_size: .
cdr3_nt: TGTGCCAGCTCACCACGACGGGAACCGGCTGAAGCTTTCTTT
cdr3_aa: CASSPRREPAEAFF

cdr3_length: 14
v_call: TRBV28
j_call: TRBJ2-7
d_call: TRBD2
clone_size: .
cdr3_nt: TGTGCCAGCAAGGGCGGGAGTACCTCGACCCAGCAGTACTTC
cdr3_aa: CASKGGSTSTQQYF

cdr3_length: 16
v_call: TRBV4-1
j_call: TRBJ2-2
d_call: TRBD2
clone_size: .
cdr3_nt: TGCGCCAGCAGCCTTTTGACTAGCGGGACTGGCGGGGAGCTGTTTTTT
cdr3_aa: CASSLLTSGTGGELFF

cdr3_length: 14
v_call: TRBV2
j_call: TRBJ2-3
d_call: TRBD1
clone_size: .
cdr3_nt: TGTGCCCGGGACGGGACAGGGTCCACAGATACGCAGTATTTT
cdr3_aa: CARDGTGSTDTQYF

cdr3_length: 14
v_call: TRBV7-8
j_call: TRBJ1-2
d_call: .
clone_size: .
cdr3_nt: TGTGCCAGCAGCTTACGGGTCGGGACTAATGGCTACACCTTC
cdr3_aa: CASSLRVGTNGYTF

cdr3_length: 14
v_call: TRBV30
j_call: TRBJ1-2
d_call: TRBD1
clone_size: once
cdr3_nt: TGTGCCTGGAGTGTCGACAGGGGAAACTATGGCTACACCTTC
cdr3_aa: CAWSVDRGNYGYTF

cdr3_length: 14
v_call: TRBV7-9
j_call: TRBJ1-5
d_call: .
clone_size: .
cdr3_nt: TGTGCCAGCAGCTTAGATGGCAGCAATCAGCCCCAGCATTTT
cdr3_aa: CASSLDGSNQPQHF

cdr3_length: 14
v_call: TRBV15
j_call: TRBJ2-2
d_call: TRBD1
clone_size: .
cdr3_nt: TGTGCCACCAGACAGGGGGAGAACACCGGGGAGCTGTTTTTT
cdr3_aa: CATRQGENTGELFF

cdr3_length: 12
v_call: TRBV15
j_call: TRBJ1-4
d_call: .
clone_size: .
cdr3_nt: TGTGCCACCAGCACGTCAGGTGAAAAACTGTTTTTT
cdr3_aa: CATSTSGEKLFF

cdr3_length: 16
v_call: TRBV6-4
j_call: TRBJ1-6
d_call: .
clone_size: .
cdr3_nt: TGTGCCAGCAGTGCTTTCGCGGGGCGGTTCAATTCACCCCTCCACTTT
cdr3_aa: CASSAFAGRFNSPLHF

cdr3_length: 14
v_call: TRBV30
j_call: TRBJ1-5
d_call: .
clone_size: .
cdr3_nt: TGTGCCTGGAGTGTGACAGATAGCAATCAGCCCCAGCATTTT
cdr3_aa: CAWSVTDSNQPQHF

cdr3_length: 15
v_call: TRBV9
j_call: TRBJ1-1
d_call: TRBD1
clone_size: .
cdr3_nt: TGTGCCAGCAGCGTTTCCCCGGACAGGGCTAGTGAAGCTTTCTTT
cdr3_aa: CASSVSPDRASEAFF

cdr3_length: 14
v_call: TRBV3-1/TRBV3-2
j_call: TRBJ2-7
d_call: TRBD1
clone_size: few
cdr3_nt: TGTGCCAGCAGCCACACAGGGGAGAGCCACGAGCAGTACTTC
cdr3_aa: CASSHTGESHEQYF

cdr3_length: 16
v_call: TRBV11-2
j_call: TRBJ1-1
d_call: .
clone_size: .
cdr3_nt: TGTGCCAGCAGCTTAGTAGATTGGGGGGGAGGCACTGAAGCTTTCTTT
cdr3_aa: CASSLVDWGGGTEAFF

cdr3_length: 16
v_call: TRBV7-3
j_call: TRBJ2-1
d_call: TRBD2
clone_size: .
cdr3_nt: TGTGCCAGCAGCCCCCATAGCGGGGGGGCACAAAATGAGCAGTTCTTC
cdr3_aa: CASSPHSGGAQNEQFF

cdr3_length: 13
v_call: TRBV11-2
j_call: TRBJ2-7
d_call: .
clone_size: .
cdr3_nt: TGTGCCAGCAGCTTAGAAAAGGGGTACTACAGTAACTTC
cdr3_aa: CASSLEKGYYSNF

cdr3_length: 16
v_call: TRBV6-6
j_call: TRBJ2-1
d_call: TRBD1
clone_size: .
cdr3_nt: TGTGCCAGCACCCATCGGGTGACAGGGTACTACAATGAGCAGTTCTTC
cdr3_aa: CASTHRVTGYYNEQFF

cdr3_length: 14
v_call: TRBV9
j_call: TRBJ2-3
d_call: .
clone_size: .
cdr3_nt: TGTGCCAGCAGCGTAACAGGGTCAACAGATACGCAGTATTTT
cdr3_aa: CASSVTGSTDTQYF

cdr3_length: 16
v_call: TRBV5-6
j_call: TRBJ2-7
d_call: .
clone_size: .
cdr3_nt: TGTGCCAGCAAAAAATCGGACTTCTGGATATCCTACGAGCAGTACTTC
cdr3_aa: CASKKSDFWISYEQYF

cdr3_length: 11
v_call: TRBV6-5
j_call: TRBJ1-3
d_call: .
clone_size: .
cdr3_nt: TGTGCCACTCGAGGGACAAACATCATATATTTT
cdr3_aa: CATRGTNIIYF

cdr3_length: 13
v_call: TRBV28
j_call: TRBJ1-5
d_call: .
clone_size: .
cdr3_nt: TGTGCCAGCAGTACACAGGGTGATCAGCCCCAGCATTTT
cdr3_aa: CASSTQGDQPQHF

cdr3_length: 13
v_call: TRBV24-1
j_call: TRBJ2-5
d_call: TRBD1
clone_size: .
cdr3_nt: TGTGCCACCCCGGACAGGGAAAAAGAGACCCAGTACTTC
cdr3_aa: CATPDREKETQYF